This TCR beta chain is drawn from a study of cytomegalovirus exposure and HLA in healthy donors. About the research overall: Both the roughly 120 validation repertoires and the approximately 700 first-cohort repertoires used the same platform, as reported by a later analysis.

Turning to this clone: Its cognate antigen is unknown.

The study, taken as a whole, reports: Despite most TCR sequences being rare, some public TCRs occurred in many donors. TCR beta chains numbering approximately 150 were designated cytomegalovirus-associated.

Sequenced by immunoSEQ multiplex PCR; TCRdb stores in-frame clones only, minus some. The table shows more than 90,000 clones, with 88% occurring only once. The CDR3 loop spans 14 amino acids. V dropped 3 bases and J dropped 1; count of bases not matched to a gene: 1. Germline CDR1 LNHNV, CDR2 YYDKDF (reference sequence). Source material: PBMCs. The chain carries TRBV15 and TRBJ2-7; 9 bases map to TRBD1. The receptor was isolated from a man younger than 35 in good health and CMV-seropositive. The CDR3 protein is CATSSGQGSYEQYF. The CDR3, as DNA: TGTGCCACCAGCAGTGGACAGGGGTCCTACGAGCAGTACTTC.